These 4 T cell receptor beta chains share one sample of origin, sequenced in a study of T cell responses to AZD1222 COVID-19 vaccine. Sequencing used immunoSEQ multiplex PCR; TCRdb keeps in-frame clones, though not all of them. The table has 90,000 to 150,000 clones, about 87% seen once. The specimen was peripheral blood, collected on day 0 of AZD1222 vaccination. The receptor source for this set is an adult in good health.

The chain joins TRBV9 to TRBJ2-2, with D possibly TRBD1 on 7 matching bases. V lost 1 base to trimming and J lost 6 bases, with 16 bases between them. CDR1 and CDR2 from the germline V gene are SGDLS and YYNGEE. This CDR3 has 16 amino acids. CDR3 in DNA: TGTGCCAGCAGCGTAAGGGCGGCAGGGGGGCCCGGGGAGCTGTTTTTT. As protein: CASSVRAAGGPGELFF.

The chain carries TRBV5-1 and TRBJ2-1; weak D call: TRBD1 (6 bases). Trimming stripped 3 bases from V and 8 bases from J, with 30 bases between. CDR3 length: 19 amino acids. Germline CDR1 is SGHRS and CDR2 is YFSETQ. The chain's CDR3 is CASSYLPSQGIGRFDEQFF. The CDR3 DNA sequence: TGCGCCAGCAGCTATCTCCCCTCACAGGGTATCGGGCGATTCGATGAGCAGTTCTTC.

The chain recombines TRBV15 with TRBJ2-2, with D possibly being TRBD1 or TRBD2 (5 bases each). Trimming pared 0 bases from V and 7 bases from J, leaving 15 bases between. The CDR3 sequence is 16 residues long. Germline loops: CDR1 LNHNV, CDR2 YYDKDF (reference sequence). The CDR3 sequence is CATSRDGGNPSGELFF. In DNA form, the CDR3 reads TGTGCCACCAGCAGAGATGGGGGAAACCCTAGCGGGGAGCTGTTTTTT.

This chain joins TRBV9 and TRBJ1-4; 7 nucleotides agree with TRBD1. Germline V gene lookup returns CDR1 SGDLS and CDR2 YYNGEE. Trimming took 4 bases from V and 4 from J; bases not matched to a gene: 10. The CDR3 contains 16 residues. The CDR3 sequence: CASSLGPGQINEKLFF. The CDR3 DNA sequence: TGTGCCAGCAGCCTCGGACCGGGACAGATTAATGAAAAACTGTTTTTT. Full variable domain (missing parts from reference TRBV9 and TRBJ1-4): DSGVTQTPKHLITATGQRVTLRCSPRSGDLSVYWYQQSLDQGLQFLIQYYNGEERAKGNILERFSAQQFPDLHSELNLSSLELGDSALYFCASSLGPGQINEKLFFGSGTQLSVL.